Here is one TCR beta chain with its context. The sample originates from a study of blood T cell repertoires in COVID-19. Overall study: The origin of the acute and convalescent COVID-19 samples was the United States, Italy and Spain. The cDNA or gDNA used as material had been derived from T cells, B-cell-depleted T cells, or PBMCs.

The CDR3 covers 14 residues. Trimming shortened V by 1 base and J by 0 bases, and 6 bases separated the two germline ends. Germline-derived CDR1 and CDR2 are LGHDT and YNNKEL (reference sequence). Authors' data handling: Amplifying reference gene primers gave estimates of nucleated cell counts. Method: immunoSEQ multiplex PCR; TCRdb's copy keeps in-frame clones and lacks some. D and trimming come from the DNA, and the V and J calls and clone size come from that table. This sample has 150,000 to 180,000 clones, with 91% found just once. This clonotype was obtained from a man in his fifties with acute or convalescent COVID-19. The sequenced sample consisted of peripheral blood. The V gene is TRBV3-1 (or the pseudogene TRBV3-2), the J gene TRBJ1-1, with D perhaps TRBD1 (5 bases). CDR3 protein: CASSQAGVNTEAFF. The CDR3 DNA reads TGTGCCAGCAGCCAAGCGGGGGTGAACACTGAAGCTTTCTTT.